This T cell receptor beta chain stems from a study of cytomegalovirus exposure and HLA in healthy donors (dated by TCRdb to 2016 to 2017). With respect to the entire study: The 550 to 750 repertoires of the first cohort and the approximately 130 validation repertoires were produced on the same platform, according to a later analysis. The study aimed to test whether cataloging public T cell receptors could reveal signatures of past pathogen exposure. Besides the first cohort of more than 650 subjects, a separate validation cohort made up of 120 different subjects was used. To predict cytomegalovirus infection status, the study brought together high-throughput TCR immunosequencing, statistical association of individual TCRs with disease status, and machine learning.

Broader findings and caveats from the paper: In both the original and validation cohorts, the classifier was reported to diagnose cytomegalovirus status with high specificity and sensitivity. A later analysis had no HLA typing for the validation cohort, so co-occurrence there was scored across all 130 or so repertoires. The authors suggested that the approach could potentially be generalized to other disease states and immunological phenotypes. Three of the identified cytomegalovirus-associated TCR beta chains were confirmed in vitro to be specific for cytomegalovirus antigens. While some public TCRs were present in many individuals, most TCR sequences turned up only very rarely across donors. A total of fewer than 200 TCR beta chains were listed by the study as associated with cytomegalovirus. Of the cluster scores, 90% to 95% were above 0 in a later analysis, which found that TCRs clustered in the first cohort also tended to co-occur in the 130 or so validation repertoires.

Of note for this clone: This clone's antigen is unknown. Per-base quality was not reported, and no clone a single base away is much larger than it.

The junction shows trimming of 6 bases on V and 1 base on J, and the gene matches do not reach 9 bases of it. From a lookup of the germline V gene, CDR1 and CDR2 are MDHEN and SYDVKM. Inclusive of the bounding cysteine and phenylalanine, the CDR3 is 15 residues long. Only CDR3 DNA is held: 45 bases, read in frame from base 1. Separate from the approximately 670-subject first cohort, the validation cohort of 95 to 150 subjects was the group to which the donors belonged. Library preparation employed the immunoSEQ multiplex PCR assay. The source study handled its data this way. A statistical classification framework was built for diagnosing cytomegalovirus status from the catalog of TCR beta chain sequences. The source is immuneACCESS, and TCRdb retained only in-frame sequences with V and J called. Part of the clones is not carried over; for the studies checked, unresolved V genes explain less than half of this, and the remainder is unexplained. V, J and clone size are those of that table, while D and trimming were read from the DNA. The sample data list roughly 250,000 clones, and around 88% of these were observed just once. Over 0.95% of the sample comes from the top ten.

The sequence joins TRBV28 to TRBJ2-7, and TRBD1 matches 7 of the central bases. Source material: PBMCs. The clonotype was recovered from a woman between 25 and 40 years old in good health and CMV-seropositive. The CDR3 protein is CASSPTGTDSYEQYF. The DNA sequence is given as TGTGCCAGCAGCCCCACCGGGACAGATTCCTACGAGCAGTACTTC.